The 28 T cell receptor beta chains in this list originate from one sample, sequenced in a study of T cell changes during pregnancy in multiple sclerosis. This table comes from immunoSEQ multiplex PCR, and its TCRdb copy is limited to in-frame clones, with some not included. The repertoire consists of more than 40,000 clones, with approximately 91% occurring once and the leading ten covering 6% to 7%. This material consisted of CD8+ T cells from peripheral blood mononuclear cells, taken in the third trimester of pregnancy. The source is a female donor with multiple sclerosis, enrolled in a pregnancy study.

V and J are TRBV7-9 and TRBJ1-1, with D possibly being TRBD1 (5 bases). V was pared by 5 bases and J by 4 bases, with 17 bases between. CDR3 length equals 15 residues. Germline loops: CDR1 SEHNR, CDR2 FQNEAQ (reference sequence). The CDR3 protein is CASSQGVPGRTEAFF. The DNA of the CDR3 is TGTGCCAGCAGCCAAGGGGTCCCCGGACGCACTGAAGCTTTCTTT.

J is TRBJ2-1 and V is TRBV28, with D perhaps matching TRBD2 (6 bases). The CDR3 consists of 15 residues. Germline-derived CDR1 and CDR2 are MDHEN and SYDVKM. The V end was cut by 6 bases, the J end by 4 bases, with 16 bases between. CDR3 sequence reads: CASSLTGTLYNEQFF. The CDR3 DNA reads as TGTGCCAGCAGCCTCACCGGGACTCTTTACAATGAGCAGTTCTTC.

The chain has TRBV6-1 and TRBJ1-1; TRBD1 matches 7 bases. The CDR3 sequence is 15 residues long. CDR1 MNHNS and CDR2 SASEGT come from the germline V gene. V shed 2 bases and J 4 bases; nucleotides not matched to a gene: 7. CDR3 in DNA: TGTGCCAGCAGTGAATTGGCAGGGGGTGGCACTGAAGCTTTCTTT. Its translation is CASSELAGGGTEAFF.

The gene calls are TRBV29-1 and TRBJ2-7; 8 bases align to TRBD1. The germline gives CDR1 SQVTM, CDR2 ANQGSEA. This CDR3 region has 13 residues. J was trimmed by 4 bases and V by 5 bases; bases with no gene match: 7. In DNA, the CDR3 is TGCAGCGTTCTAGGACAGGGAAGTTACGAGCAGTACTTC. This sequence encodes CSVLGQGSYEQYF.

V usage is TRBV15 and J usage is TRBJ2-7; D is uncertain. The ends were cut back, 5 bases at V and 0 bases at J, with 8 bases in the middle. Germline V lookup: CDR1 LNHNV, CDR2 YYDKDF (reference sequence). This CDR3 region has 13 residues. CDR3 amino acids: CATSFDNSYEQYF. DNA of the CDR3: TGTGCCACCAGCTTTGACAACTCCTACGAGCAGTACTTC.

The rearrangement joins TRBV28 to TRBJ1-4; 11 nucleotides agree with TRBD1. V lost 4 bases to trimming and J lost 8 bases; unmatched junction nucleotides: 9. Germline CDR1 reads MDHEN; CDR2 reads SYDVKM. The CDR3 runs 16 residues. The CDR3 DNA follows: TGTGCCAGCAGTTCCGCTGGACAGGGGGCCTCAGAAAAACTGTTTTTT. Protein: CASSSAGQGASEKLFF.

This chain joins TRBV18 and TRBJ2-7; 9 nucleotides align to TRBD1. Germline V CDR1 and CDR2: KGHSH, LQKENI. The CDR3 consists of 14 residues. V lost 3 bases and J lost 7; bases outside the gene matches: 7. The CDR3 sequence is CASSPSGTGREQYF. The CDR3 DNA reads TGTGCCAGCTCACCTTCTGGGACAGGGCGAGAGCAGTACTTC. Full variable domain (remainder filled in from reference TRBV18 and TRBJ2-7): NAGVMQNPRHLVRRRGQEARLRCSPMKGHSHVYWYRQLPEEGLKFMVYLQKENIIDESGMPKERFSAEFPKEGPSILRIQQVVRGDSAAYFCASSPSGTGREQYFGPGTRLTVT.

This chain uses TRBV15 with TRBJ2-7; TRBD2 matches at 10 bases. The CDR3 has 14 amino acids. J gave up 7 bases and V 3 bases, and 6 bases lay outside the gene matches. The germline gives CDR1 LNHNV, CDR2 YYDKDF (reference sequence). The CDR3 region is CATSRTSGSREQYF. CDR3 coding DNA: TGTGCCACCAGCAGGACTAGCGGGTCCCGGGAGCAGTACTTC.

This chain links TRBV6-5 with TRBJ2-1, with unresolved D. The CDR3 extends over 13 amino acids. The V and J ends lost 0 bases and 5 bases respectively, with 5 bases between them. In germline, CDR1 is MNHEY, CDR2 SVGAGI. In nucleotides, the CDR3 is TGTGCCAGCAGTTACTCGAAGCACAATGAGCAGTTCTTC. It encodes CASSYSKHNEQFF.

This sequence joins TRBV2 and TRBJ2-1; TRBD1 matches 8 bases. With 6 bases clipped from V and 10 bases from J, the junction kept 5 bases outside the gene matches. CDR1 and CDR2 (germline): SNHLY, FYNNEI. The CDR3 consists of 12 residues. The CDR3 DNA follows: TGTGCCAGCAGGACAGGGGTTAGGGAGCAGTTCTTC. Translated: CASRTGVREQFF.

This sequence joins TRBV4-1 and TRBJ1-4; TRBD1 aligns across 10 bases. CDR3 length: 17 residues. CDR1 is MGHRA, CDR2 YSYEKL, per germline. The trim removed 3 bases at V and 1 base at J, leaving 5 bases unmatched. The CDR3 coding sequence is TGCGCCAGCAGCCAGTACGGACAGGGGGAAACTAATGAAAAACTGTTTTTT. Translation gives CASSQYGQGETNEKLFF.

The V gene is TRBV27, the J gene TRBJ2-3; possibly TRBD1 for D (6 bases). V was clipped by 4 bases and J by 0 bases, with 14 bases between them. The CDR3 extends over 16 amino acids. Germline V gene lookup returns CDR1 MNHEY and CDR2 SMNVEV (reference sequence). The CDR3 is CASSSIRDTSTDTQYF. The CDR3, as DNA: TGTGCCAGCAGTTCGATCAGGGACACTAGCACAGATACGCAGTATTTT.

The V call is TRBV6-6, the J call TRBJ1-5, with 7 bases lining up with TRBD1. Germline V lookup: CDR1 MNHNY, CDR2 SVGAGI (reference sequence). The CDR3 is 14 residues long. The ends lost 5 bases at V and 5 bases at J; junction bases unmatched: 6. The CDR3 DNA is TGTGCCAGCAGTGAGGACAGGATAGATCAGCCCCAGCATTTT. Encoded protein: CASSEDRIDQPQHF.

This clone has just one count. This chain links TRBV7-9 with TRBJ1-2, with TRBD1 matching over 10 bases. From germline, CDR1 is SEHNR and CDR2 FQNEAQ (reference sequence). J lost 8 bases, V lost 1 base, and 7 bases had no gene match. The CDR3 totals 15 residues. CDR3 loop: CASSLDGTGVMGYTF. The CDR3 DNA reads TGTGCCAGCAGCTTAGACGGGACAGGGGTGATGGGCTACACCTTC.

J is TRBJ1-6 and V is TRBV27; 11 bases are shared with TRBD1. The CDR3 extends over 14 amino acids. Germline V lookup: CDR1 MNHEY, CDR2 SMNVEV (reference sequence). J was trimmed by 8 bases and V by 4 bases; bases with no gene match: 1. In DNA form, the CDR3 reads TGTGCCAGCAGTTGGACAGGGGGCGATTCACCCCTCCACTTT. Encoded protein: CASSWTGGDSPLHF.

This chain links TRBV28 with TRBJ1-4; weak D call: TRBD1 (5 bases). The germline CDR1 and CDR2 sequences are MDHEN and SYDVKM. V was trimmed by 4 bases and J by 8 bases, leaving 14 bases between them. This CDR3 contains 14 residues. For the CDR3, the DNA is TGTGCCAGCAGTTCTGGCAGGGAAGGAGAAAAACTGTTTTTT. It codes for CASSSGREGEKLFF.

The chain uses TRBV4-1 and TRBJ2-2; D may be TRBD2 (6 bases). The CDR3 loop spans 14 amino acids. CDR1 is MGHRA, CDR2 YSYEKL, per germline. Trimming removed 1 base from V and 5 bases from J, with 8 bases in between. The CDR3: CASSQVGGTGELFF. The CDR3 nucleotides read TGCGCCAGCAGCCAAGTCGGAGGGACCGGGGAGCTGTTTTTT.

The chain carries TRBV6-4 and TRBJ2-1, with TRBD2 matching 14 bases. This CDR3 region has 15 residues. Looked up from germline, CDR1 is MRHNA and CDR2 is SNTAGT. Losses at the gene ends were 3 bases for V and 5 bases for J; bases not matched to a gene: 0. In DNA, the CDR3 is TGTGCCAGCAGTGAGGGACTAGCGGGAGACAATGAGCAGTTCTTC. It translates to CASSEGLAGDNEQFF.

The chain carries TRBV12-5 and TRBJ2-2, with TRBD1 matching over 8 bases. In germline, CDR1 is LGHNT, CDR2 FRNRAP. The CDR3 totals 15 residues. The trim removed 0 bases at V and 3 bases at J, leaving 0 bases unmatched. The CDR3 loop is CASGLVQGDTGELFF. The DNA of the CDR3 is TGTGCTAGTGGTTTGGTACAGGGGGACACCGGGGAGCTGTTTTTT.

The rearrangement links TRBV6-5 to TRBJ2-5; possibly TRBD2 for D (6 bases). The V gene's germline CDR1 is MNHEY and CDR2 SVGAGI. V lost 0 bases and J lost 5, with 13 bases in between. The CDR3 extends over 15 amino acids. Here the CDR3 DNA reads TGTGCCAGCAGTTACTCTTCCCGGGGGAGGGAGACCCAGTACTTC. Translating it yields CASSYSSRGRETQYF.

V usage is TRBV27 and J usage is TRBJ2-1; 13 bases agree with TRBD2. Germline lookup yields CDR1 MNHEY and CDR2 SMNVEV (reference sequence). The length of the CDR3 is 17 residues. With 3 bases clipped from V and 5 bases from J, the junction kept 7 bases outside the gene matches. CDR3 bases: TGTGCCAGCAGTTTTGGACTAGCGGGAGAGACCGACAATGAGCAGTTCTTC. It encodes CASSFGLAGETDNEQFF.

This sequence joins TRBV13 and TRBJ2-5; weak D call: TRBD1 (5 bases). The germline V and J ends were trimmed by 4 bases and 2 bases, with 14 bases remaining between them. Germline CDR1 and CDR2: PRHDT and FYEKMQ (reference sequence). This CDR3 has 15 amino acids. This chain's CDR3 is CASSSRTDNQETQYF. DNA of the CDR3: TGTGCCAGCAGCTCCCGGACGGACAATCAAGAGACCCAGTACTTC.

V and J are TRBV13 and TRBJ2-7; TRBD2 matches at 10 bases. V lost 5 bases to trimming and J lost 11 bases; unmatched junction nucleotides: 9. The CDR3 covers 13 residues. Germline CDR1 PRHDT, CDR2 FYEKMQ (reference sequence). The chain's CDR3 is CASSPQRTSGEYF. In DNA, the CDR3 is TGTGCCAGCAGCCCACAGAGGACTAGCGGAGAGTACTTC.

This clone was observed a handful of times. V usage is TRBV7-9 and J usage is TRBJ2-2; D remains unclear. The V end lost 3 bases, the J end lost 5 bases, and 13 bases lay between the germline ends. The CDR3 is 15 residues long. Germline V gene data show CDR1 as SEHNR and CDR2 as FQNEAQ (reference sequence). This CDR3 reads CASSFPPSGTGELFF. The CDR3, as DNA: TGTGCCAGCAGCTTCCCGCCGTCAGGTACCGGGGAGCTGTTTTTT.

This rearrangement joins TRBV2 to TRBJ1-5, with a weak D call TRBD1 (6 bases). CDR1 is SNHLY and CDR2 is FYNNEI in the germline V gene. This CDR3 is built from 13 residues. V shed 6 bases and J shed 6 bases, with 12 bases lying between them. CDR3 amino acids: CASRDQGIQPQHF. CDR3 coding DNA: TGTGCCAGCAGAGACCAGGGGATTCAGCCCCAGCATTTT.

The chain joins TRBV15 to TRBJ2-3; 7 bases match TRBD2. The germline CDR1 and CDR2 sequences are LNHNV and YYDKDF (reference sequence). CDR3 size: 13 residues. V dropped 5 bases and J dropped 6; count of bases not matched to a gene: 5. This CDR3 is CATSAGVFDTQYF. The CDR3 nucleotides read TGTGCCACCAGCGCGGGGGTATTTGATACGCAGTATTTT.

The chain couples TRBV11-3 to TRBJ1-1, with 8 bases aligning to TRBD1. Unmatched junction bases numbered 6, after V lost 5 bases and J lost 1 base. CDR1 is SGHNT and CDR2 is YENEEA in the germline V gene. The CDR3 runs to 15 residues. DNA for the CDR3: TGTGCCAGCAGCGCATACAGGGGGGAGAACACTGAAGCTTTCTTT. Protein sequence: CASSAYRGENTEAFF.

The gene calls are TRBV5-4 and TRBJ1-1; the match to TRBD1 covers 7 bases. The CDR3 runs to 15 residues. Looked up from germline, CDR1 is SGHNT and CDR2 is YYREEE (reference sequence). J was trimmed by 9 bases and V by 2 bases; bases with no gene match: 13. CDR3 protein: CASSFWTGKSTQAFF. CDR3 in DNA: TGTGCCAGCAGCTTTTGGACAGGCAAATCTACCCAAGCTTTCTTT.